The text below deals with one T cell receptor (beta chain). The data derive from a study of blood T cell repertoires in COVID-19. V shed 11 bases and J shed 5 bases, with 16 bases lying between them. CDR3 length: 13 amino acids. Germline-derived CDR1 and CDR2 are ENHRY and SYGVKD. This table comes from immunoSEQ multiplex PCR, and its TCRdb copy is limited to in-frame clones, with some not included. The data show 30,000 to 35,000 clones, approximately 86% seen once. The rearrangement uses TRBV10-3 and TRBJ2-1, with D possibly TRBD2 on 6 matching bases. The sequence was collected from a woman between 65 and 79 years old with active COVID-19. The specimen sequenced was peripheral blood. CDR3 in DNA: TGTGCCGCCTACTCCGGGAGTAACAATGAGCAGTTCTTC. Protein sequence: CAAYSGSNNEQFF.